The 21 T cell receptor beta chains listed next were all sequenced from one sample in a study of cytomegalovirus exposure and HLA in healthy donors. With 60 Vbeta and 13 Jbeta primers, the PCR was carried out. TCRdb's copy holds only in-frame clones and misses some; the assay was immunoSEQ multiplex PCR. The top ten clones hold around 2.6% of a sample with some 51,000 clones, about three quarters of them seen once. Sample: PBMCs. All receptors come from a female donor in good health and CMV-seronegative.

The chain combines TRBV19 with TRBJ2-3; possible D gene TRBD2, 5 bases. Germline V lookup: CDR1 LNHDA, CDR2 SQIVND (reference sequence). The CDR3 is 16 amino acids. V lost 4 bases, J lost 6 bases, and 20 bases lay in between. The CDR3 sequence: CASSTSTRRLGDTQYF. Written as DNA, the CDR3 is TGTGCCAGTAGTACTTCAACTAGACGCCTTGGGGATACGCAGTATTTT.

This clone was observed a few times. CDR3 amino acids: CASTRRLAGVDTQYF. For the CDR3, the DNA is TGTGCCAGCACCCGAAGACTAGCGGGGGTGGATACGCAGTATTTT. The chain is built from TRBV27 and TRBJ2-3; TRBD2 matches at 12 bases. With V trimmed by 7 bases and J by 6 bases, 8 bases remained unmatched. The CDR3 consists of 15 residues. The V gene's germline CDR1 is MNHEY and CDR2 SMNVEV (reference sequence).

V gene TRBV27 combines with J gene TRBJ2-5, with TRBD2 as a possible D gene (6 bases). CDR1 and CDR2 from the germline V gene are MNHEY and SMNVEV (reference sequence). This CDR3 has 13 amino acids. Trimming took off 3 bases at V and 6 bases at J, with 11 bases between the two ends. DNA of the CDR3: TGTGCCAGCAGTTTGGGGACTTTCCAGACCCAGTACTTC. Encoded protein: CASSLGTFQTQYF.

This clone was found a few times. The rearrangement joins TRBV9 to TRBJ2-5, with 7 bases lining up with TRBD1. The V and J ends lost 0 bases and 2 bases, in that order; junction bases with no gene match: 4. The CDR3 loop spans 15 amino acids. The germline V gene encodes CDR1 SGDLS and CDR2 YYNGEE. CDR3 sequence reads: CASSVGTGPQETQYF. The CDR3 DNA follows: TGTGCCAGCAGCGTAGGGACAGGCCCGCAAGAGACCCAGTACTTC.

The J gene is TRBJ2-1, the V gene TRBV11-2, with 10 nucleotides matching TRBD2. Per germline, CDR1 SGHAT and CDR2 FQNNGV. With V trimmed by 4 bases and J by 6 bases, 12 bases remained unmatched. This CDR3 is built from 17 residues. This chain's CDR3 is CASSSRGASGRFNEQFF. The CDR3 DNA is TGTGCCAGCAGCTCCAGAGGGGCTAGCGGGAGATTCAATGAGCAGTTCTTC.

This chain connects TRBV28 to TRBJ2-1, with D perhaps matching TRBD1 (6 bases). Looked up from germline, CDR1 is MDHEN and CDR2 is SYDVKM. With 8 bases removed from V and 3 bases from J, the gap between germline ends came to 23 bases. The CDR3 runs 17 residues. For the CDR3, the DNA is TGTGCCAGCCTAAAAGGACAGATAAGTCCGTACTACAATGAGCAGTTCTTC. Residues: CASLKGQISPYYNEQFF.

The chain is built from TRBV6-5 and TRBJ2-5; D not resolved. The CDR3 totals 13 residues. Trimming removed 7 bases at V and 4 bases at J, with 13 bases between. CDR1 is MNHEY and CDR2 is SVGAGI in the germline V gene. The DNA of the CDR3 is TGTGCCAGCACTCAAGGAGTGGCAGAGACCCAGTACTTC. Its protein product is CASTQGVAETQYF.

This chain uses TRBV19 with TRBJ2-3; the D gene is possibly TRBD2 (6 bases). Germline assignment: CDR1 LNHDA and CDR2 SQIVND (reference sequence). V was cut by 2 bases and J by 4 bases, with 16 bases left in between. The CDR3 totals 16 residues. The CDR3 here is CASSILSPGAADTQYF. The CDR3 DNA reads TGTGCCAGTAGTATACTTTCTCCGGGAGCCGCAGATACGCAGTATTTT.

The J gene is TRBJ1-4, the V gene TRBV5-1; 10 nucleotides agree with TRBD1. The CDR3 totals 15 residues. V lost 4 bases, J lost 3 bases, and 3 bases stayed unmatched. In germline, CDR1 is SGHRS, CDR2 YFSETQ. The CDR3 coding sequence is TGCGCCAGCAGCCCGGACAGGGGGGCTAATGAAAAACTGTTTTTT. Its protein product is CASSPDRGANEKLFF. Drawing the rest from reference TRBV5-1 and TRBJ1-4, the complete variable domain is KAGVTQTPRYLIKTRGQQVTLSCSPISGHRSVSWYQQTPGQGLQFLFEYFSETQRNKGNFPGRFSGRQFSNSRSEMNVSTLELGDSALYLCASSPDRGANEKLFFGSGTQLSVL.

For this clone: A junction end diverges from the germline sequence, so it may reflect a read error. J is TRBJ2-7 and V is TRBV9, with 9 bases matching TRBD2. CDR1 SGDLS and CDR2 YYNGEE come from the germline V gene. This CDR3 contains 17 residues. The CDR3 DNA reads as TGTGCCAGCAGCGTAGGCCTAGCGGGGTCCACGGACTACGGGCAGTACTTC. Translation: CASSVGLAGSTDYGQYF.

This clone was observed once. The V gene is TRBV6-5, the J gene TRBJ2-2; 7 nucleotides agree with TRBD2. The CDR3 sequence is 15 residues long. Germline CDR1 MNHEY, CDR2 SVGAGI. V shed 4 bases and J 6 bases; nucleotides not matched to a gene: 8. CDR3 amino acids: CASSSSPGLAGELFF. In DNA form, the CDR3 reads TGTGCCAGCAGTTCTTCTCCTGGACTAGCCGGGGAGCTGTTTTTT.

V is TRBV6-1 and J is TRBJ2-7; D ambiguous. Trimming removed 1 base at V and 4 bases at J, with 8 bases between. CDR1 is MNHNS, CDR2 SASEGT, per germline. This CDR3 contains 13 residues. CDR3 sequence (DNA): TGTGCCAGCAGTGAAGGGGCTCTGTACGAGCAGTACTTC. The encoded protein is CASSEGALYEQYF.

The chain uses TRBV7-9 and TRBJ1-6; 7 nucleotides match TRBD1. V lost 5 bases, J lost 9 bases, and 1 base stayed unmatched. Germline V gene lookup returns CDR1 SEHNR and CDR2 FQNEAQ (reference sequence). The CDR3 is made up of 12 amino acids. The CDR3 DNA reads TGTGCCAGCAGCCCAGGGGGTTCACCCCTCCACTTT. Translated, it gives CASSPGGSPLHF.

The gene calls are TRBV4-2 and TRBJ2-7; D may be TRBD2 (6 bases). Germline CDR1 and CDR2: LGHNA and YNFKEQ. The V gene lost 1 base and the J gene lost 0 bases, with 7 bases spanning the gap. The CDR3 contains 14 residues. The CDR3 sequence: CASSQGTNSYEQYF. The CDR3 coding sequence is TGTGCCAGCAGCCAAGGGACTAACTCCTACGAGCAGTACTTC.

This clone came up a few times. This chain joins TRBV7-2 and TRBJ1-4; the D is unclear. The CDR3 length is 15 residues. Per the germline V gene, CDR1 is SGHTA and CDR2 is FQGNSA. V lost 1 base and J lost 7, with 13 bases in between. The CDR3 spells CASSLVPGRGEKLFF. CDR3 nucleotide sequence: TGTGCCAGCAGCTTAGTCCCGGGCCGGGGTGAAAAACTGTTTTTT.

The chain uses TRBV6-5 and TRBJ2-5; TRBD2 matches 8 bases. Near its end, the DNA agrees better with TRBJ2-7, so the J call may be wrong. CDR3 length equals 14 residues. Germline-derived CDR1 and CDR2 are MNHEY and SVGAGI. The CDR3, as DNA: TGTGCCAGCAGTCCCCACCGGGGGGGATACGAGCAGTACTTC. Translation: CASSPHRGGYEQYF.

The chain carries TRBV25-1 and TRBJ2-5, with unresolved D. Deletions cut 5 bases from V and 4 bases from J, with 5 bases between. Germline-derived CDR1 and CDR2 are MGHDK and SYGVNS. The CDR3 consists of 11 residues. CDR3 residues: CASSYTETQYF. CDR3 nucleotide sequence: TGTGCCAGCAGTTACACAGAGACCCAGTACTTC.

This clone was recorded once. Different DNA sequences within this sample yield the same CDR3. CDR3 nucleotide sequence: TGTGCCAGCTCACCGGGGAGGGAGCAGTACTTC. Translation: CASSPGREQYF. V and J are TRBV18 and TRBJ2-7, with D maybe TRBD2 (6 bases). V was shortened by 3 bases and J by 7 bases, with 7 bases between the two germline ends. The CDR3 is made up of 11 amino acids. Germline-derived CDR1 and CDR2 are KGHSH and LQKENI.

This clone appeared once. V gene TRBV19 combines with J gene TRBJ2-2, with a tentative D call TRBD2 (6 bases). Germline loops: CDR1 LNHDA, CDR2 SQIVND (reference sequence). The CDR3 runs to 15 residues. V lost 3 bases to trimming and J lost 5 bases, with 13 bases between them. The CDR3 loop reads CASSIGGVGTGELFF. CDR3 coding DNA: TGTGCCAGTAGTATCGGGGGTGTGGGGACCGGGGAGCTGTTTTTT.

CDR3 DNA: TGTGCCAGCAGCTTTAGCGGAGCGGCCTACGAGCAGTACTTC. This codes for CASSFSGAAYEQYF. The V and J genes are TRBV7-2 and TRBJ2-5; possible D gene TRBD2, 6 bases. The assigned J gene may be wrong: the sequence end matches TRBJ2-7 better. CDR3 length equals 14 residues. Germline loops: CDR1 SGHTA, CDR2 FQGNSA.

The CDR3 DNA reads TGTGCCAGCAGTGACAGGGGGACAGGCGTGCAGCCCCAGCATTTT. Protein product: CASSDRGTGVQPQHF. The chain has TRBV2 and TRBJ1-5; 8 bases are a match to TRBD1. The CDR3 loop spans 15 amino acids. Germline assignment: CDR1 SNHLY and CDR2 FYNNEI. The ends lost 3 bases at V and 7 bases at J; junction bases unmatched: 8.